This T cell receptor beta chain was profiled in a study of T cells in Graves' hyperthyroidism and ophthalmopathy. Points from the study as a whole: Ophthalmopathy prediction by the model preceded onset by a median about 6 months.

Graves' hyperthyroidism showing no ophthalmopathy progression within 18 months was considered stable. There were TCR beta CDR3 regions amplified from RNA transcripts. The study used the HTBI primer set for a first-round RT-PCR of the TCR CDR3. TCRdb itself ran the multiplex PCR reads through MiXCR, one entry per CDR3 protein. This table has hundreds of thousands of distinct CDR3 sequences, approximately 19% appearing once. Germline loops: CDR1 SGHRS, CDR2 YFSETQ. The CDR3 extends over 15 amino acids. The J segment lost 2 bases and the V segment lost 5 bases, leaving 8 bases of the junction unmatched. This clonotype was counted between two and nine times. Its matching antigen is unknown.

Input material: blood. The TCR was taken from a woman younger than 35 with Graves' hyperthyroidism. This sequence joins TRBV5-1 and TRBJ2-7; 9 nucleotides align to TRBD1. The CDR3 coding sequence is TGCGCCAGCAGACATCCGGGACAGGGAGCCTACGAGCAGTACTTC. Its translation is CASRHPGQGAYEQYF. Using reference TRBV5-1 and TRBJ2-7 for the parts outside the CDR3, the full variable domain is KAGVTQTPRYLIKTRGQQVTLSCSPISGHRSVSWYQQTPGQGLQFLFEYFSETQRNKGNFPGRFSGRQFSNSRSEMNVSTLELGDSALYLCASRHPGQGAYEQYFGPGTRLTVT.